The sequence of this TCR beta chain was determined in a study of CD8 T cells in ankylosing spondylitis (TCRdb year 2017). Concerning the study at large: The study set out to find disease-linked TCR variants by profiling T cell receptor beta repertoires in ankylosing spondylitis patients and healthy donors. The full study cohort was made up of under 30 ankylosing spondylitis patients and roughly 100 healthy donors. Peripheral blood samples were taken, and synovial fluid was additionally collected from ankylosing spondylitis patients. What the work shows at the level of the full study, not this receptor alone: The disease-linked clones showed a CD8+ phenotype and occurred at relatively low frequencies in peripheral blood. Some motif variants were previously reported in synovial fluid and blood of reactive arthritis patients, suggesting common disease-initiation mechanisms. According to the report, matched synovial fluid samples from ankylosing spondylitis patients were significantly enriched for the disease-linked clones. A TCR beta motif of roughly 8 highly homologous amino acid variants appeared characteristic of blood from ankylosing spondylitis patients.

For sequencing, an Illumina HiSeq 2500 was employed. TCR beta libraries were prepared by quantitative 5'-RACE with molecular barcodes. In the authors' own workflow: A new computational method, built on a probabilistic model of VDJ rearrangement, was used to identify disease-linked TCR variants. TCRdb handled the public reads itself, with Q25 trimming in fastp and clone calling in MiXCR, and kept productive beta chains. Rows with one shared CDR3 protein collapse into an entry with the most common genes and DNA. The V and J calls shown here were made by TCRdb, not taken from the authors' results. In this sample the table shows fewer than 750,000 distinct CDR3 sequences, roughly 20% of which occur a single time. 15% to 20% of the sample belongs to the ten largest clones. Taken from the germline V gene, the CDR1 and CDR2 loops are SQVTM and ANQGSEA. From its cysteine to its phenylalanine, the CDR3 spans 16 amino acids. The entry retains the CDR3 DNA only, 48 bases that are in frame from base 1. The germline V end is reduced by 1 base and the J end by 9 bases; junction bases left unmatched: 18.

This clonotype was recorded a few times. The antigen it binds to is not known. No much larger clone exists at a distance of one base, and base qualities are not known. The specimen was blood, either unsorted or a sorted T cell fraction (not recorded which). Recombination joined TRBV29-1 with TRBJ2-7, with 7 middle bases fitting TRBD1. This sequence was found in a male donor with ankylosing spondylitis. CDR3 protein: CSVEVVLGTDRGRQYF. The DNA sequence reads TGCAGCGTTGAAGTGGTTCTTGGGACAGATCGAGGAAGGCAGTACTTC.